This TCR beta chain was sequenced for a study of OX40 agonist ivuxolimab in advanced cancers. Study findings and constraints: The study found that CD8+ T cells averaged more expanded clones than CD4+. Several nonresponders also turned out to have low normalized T-cell clonal expansion.

This clone turned up a few times. Its antigen is as yet unknown. Measured with immunoSEQ multiplex PCR; TCRdb has only the in-frame clones, and not every one. The data contain more than 45,000 clones, around nine tenths of them singletons. Blood samples were obtained at baseline, cycle 4 day 1, and cycle 7 day 1. This sequence originates from an adult with an advanced solid tumor such as melanoma, head and neck, liver or kidney cancer. Sample: CD4+ or CD8+ T cells sorted from blood, taken in a trial of the OX40 agonist ivuxolimab.

CDR3 protein: CASSYPFGGELFF. In nucleotides, the CDR3 is TGTGCCAGCAGTTACCCTTTTGGGGGGGAGCTGTTTTTT. This chain connects TRBV6-5 to TRBJ2-2, with unresolved D. From germline, CDR1 is MNHEY and CDR2 SVGAGI. This CDR3 is 13 amino acids long. The V gene lost 2 bases and the J gene lost 8 bases, with 9 bases spanning the gap.